This T cell receptor beta chain originates from a study of cytomegalovirus exposure and HLA in healthy donors. Whole-study findings and limits: Indistinguishable V segments, including TRBV6-2 and TRBV6-3, were excluded.

Use of 60 Vbeta and 13 Jbeta primers characterized the PCR. Profiled with immunoSEQ multiplex PCR; TCRdb holds only in-frame clones, not every one. The table has more than 95,000 clones, around 80% seen once; the top ten hold 0.85% to 1.4%. Losses at the gene ends were 1 base for V and 6 bases for J; bases not matched to a gene: 9. This CDR3 spans 15 amino acids. The germline CDR1 and CDR2 sequences are SGHVS and FNYEAQ. For this clone: Its antigen is unidentified.

Sequenced material: PBMCs. This clonotype was obtained from a woman aged 25 to 45 in good health and CMV-seronegative. The gene calls are TRBV7-6 and TRBJ2-7, with 7 bases lining up with TRBD2. This chain's CDR3 is CASSLGAYAGVEQYF. DNA of the CDR3: TGTGCCAGCAGCTTAGGGGCGTATGCGGGAGTCGAGCAGTACTTC.